This TCR beta chain was recovered during a study of lymphopenia after photon versus proton radiotherapy. Profiled with immunoSEQ multiplex PCR; TCRdb holds only in-frame clones, not every one. The sample has 25,000 to 35,000 clones; 85% to 90% are singletons. As for this clone: Its specificity is not known.

Whole-study findings and limits: Post-nadir diversity loss with photons came from oligoclonal expansion, particularly CD8+ Temra cells. Only patients who died were analyzed for survival; proton advantage is unproven.

Material: peripheral blood, obtained from a patient treated with proton-based radiotherapy. The receptor's source is a woman in her seventies with pancreatic cancer. Some clones in this sample may be carry-over from other donors' samples.

The CDR3 sequence: CASSLSGAVGKGYTF. CDR3 sequence (DNA): TGTGCCAGCAGTTTATCGGGCGCAGTTGGGAAAGGCTACACCTTC. V and J are TRBV28 and TRBJ1-2; no firm D call. The V end lost 1 base, the J end lost 8 bases, and 17 bases lay between the germline ends. This CDR3 spans 15 amino acids. CDR1 is MDHEN, CDR2 SYDVKM, per germline.